This T cell receptor beta chain was documented in a study of beta chain features in type 1 diabetes. Study-level points and caveats: Whether HLA type affects TCRB rearrangement stayed undetermined in the present work. There was a moderate but significant shortening of TCRB CDR3s in all four CD4+ subsets of Type 1 diabetes patients. There were fewer insertions and more deletions at the VDJ junctions of type 1 diabetes patients.

The ends were cut back, 0 bases at V and 4 bases at J, with 12 bases in the middle. Germline CDR1 and CDR2: MNHEY and SVGAGI. CDR3 length equals 15 residues. The sample holds a few counts of this clone. Its antigen is unidentified. Around 100 mL of blood, on average, came from one heparinised draw per donor. By way of CD45RO/CCR7/CD25/CD127/CD95/CD27, the CD4+ regulatory, stem cell-like memory, central memory and naive cells were sorted. The authors reverse transcribed all of the isolated RNA, so sequencing captured expressed TCRB transcripts. Some clones are missing from TCRdb's copy, which holds only in-frame ones; the method was immunoSEQ multiplex PCR. The sample includes 150,000 to 200,000 clones, around 8% of them seen just once.

The specimen sequenced was central memory CD4+ T cells from blood. The clonotype comes from a woman aged 18-29 years with type 1 diabetes. The chain employs TRBV6-5 and TRBJ1-2; TRBD1 is a possible D gene (5 bases). CDR3 region: CASSYSAGWGYGYTF. The DNA for the CDR3 is TGTGCCAGCAGTTACTCTGCAGGGTGGGGCTATGGCTACACCTTC.